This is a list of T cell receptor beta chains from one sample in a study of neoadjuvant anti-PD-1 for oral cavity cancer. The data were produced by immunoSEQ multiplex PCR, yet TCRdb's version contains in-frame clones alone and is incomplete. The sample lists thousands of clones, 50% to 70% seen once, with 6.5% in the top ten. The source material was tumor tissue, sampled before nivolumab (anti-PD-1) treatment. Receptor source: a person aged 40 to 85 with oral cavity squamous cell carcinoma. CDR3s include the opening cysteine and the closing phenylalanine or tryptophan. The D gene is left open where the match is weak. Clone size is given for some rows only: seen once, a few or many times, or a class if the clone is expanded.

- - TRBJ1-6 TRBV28 TGTGCCAGCAACCTACTTCGGGCACCCCTCCACTTT CASNLLRAPLHF
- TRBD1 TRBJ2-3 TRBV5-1 TGCGCCAGCAGCTTGGGACAGGGGATAACGCAGTATTTT CASSLGQGITQYF
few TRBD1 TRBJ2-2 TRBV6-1 TGTGCCAGCAGTGACGGGACAGGGAGGGCCGGGGAGCTGTTTTTT CASSDGTGRAGELFF
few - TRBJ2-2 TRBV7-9 TGTGCCAGCAGCTTAGGAACAGGGTCCACCGGGGAGCTGTTTTTT CASSLGTGSTGELFF
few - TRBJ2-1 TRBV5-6 TGTGCCAGCAGCTCTCCTGGGAGGGGGTACAATGAGCAGTTCTTC CASSSPGRGYNEQFF
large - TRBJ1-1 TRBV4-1 TGCGCCAGCAGCCAAGATTTGGCGGCTACGGCAGACCCGAACACTGAAGCTTTCTTT CASSQDLAATADPNTEAFF
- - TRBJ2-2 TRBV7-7 TGTGCCAGCAGCCTGACAGGGAACACCGGGGAGCTGTTTTTT CASSLTGNTGELFF
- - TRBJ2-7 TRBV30 TGTGCCTTGTCGAGGACGACCTACGAGCAGTACTTC CALSRTTYEQYF
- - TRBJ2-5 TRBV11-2 TGTGCCAGCAGCTATGGTGGGGTCCAAGAGACCCAGTACTTC CASSYGGVQETQYF
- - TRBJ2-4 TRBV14 TGTGCCAGCAGCCCCGTACAAGGGGTTCTGGGCATTCAGTACTTC CASSPVQGVLGIQYF
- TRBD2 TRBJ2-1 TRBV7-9 TGTGCCAGCAGCTTCGTGCGGGGGGGCCCCAATGAGCAGTTCTTC CASSFVRGGPNEQFF
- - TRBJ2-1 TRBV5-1 TGCGCCAGCAGCTTGTCACTGCAATCCTACAATGAGCAGTTCTTC CASSLSLQSYNEQFF
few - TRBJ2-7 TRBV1 TGCACCAGCAGCCATAGTCAGGGTTCCTACGAGCAGTACTTC CTSSHSQGSYEQYF
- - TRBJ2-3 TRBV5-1 TGCGCCAGCAGCTTCCGGGTATCAGATACGCAGTATTTT CASSFRVSDTQYF
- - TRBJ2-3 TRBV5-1 TGCGCCAGCAGCTTGGGACTAGGCACCCTAGATACGCAGTATTTT CASSLGLGTLDTQYF
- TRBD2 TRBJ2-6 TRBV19 TGTGCCAGTATCGGGGGGTCCGGGGCCAACGTCCTGACTTTC CASIGGSGANVLTF
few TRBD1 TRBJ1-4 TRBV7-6 TGTGCCAGCAGCTCAAACAGGGGGAATGCCGAAAAACTGTTTTTT CASSSNRGNAEKLFF
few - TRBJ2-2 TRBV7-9 TGTGCCAGCAGCTTAGCTGGATACACCGGGGAGCTGTTTTTT CASSLAGYTGELFF
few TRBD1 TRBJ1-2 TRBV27 TGTGCCAGCAGCCCCGGGACAGGCTATGGCTACACCTTC CASSPGTGYGYTF
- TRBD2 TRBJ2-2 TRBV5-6 TGTGCCAGCAGCCCTTCCGGACTAGCGGGGGGTGCCGGGGAGCTGTTTTTT CASSPSGLAGGAGELFF
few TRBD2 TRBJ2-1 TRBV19 TGTGCCAGTAGGACTAGCGGGGGGCGCCGTAGCTCCTACAATGAGCAGTTCTTC CASRTSGGRRSSYNEQFF
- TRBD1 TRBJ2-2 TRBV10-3 TGTGCCACAAAGACAGGGGACACCGGGGAGCTGTTTTTT CATKTGDTGELFF
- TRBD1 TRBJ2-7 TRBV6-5 TGTGCCAGCAGTTACTGGGGGACAGGGGGCAACGAGCAGTACTTC CASSYWGTGGNEQYF
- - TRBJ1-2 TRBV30 TGTGCCTGGAGTGTACGGTCGGGTCTCGGCTACACCTTC CAWSVRSGLGYTF
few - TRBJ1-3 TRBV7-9 TGTGCCAGCACCCAGGGTCTGGACTCTGGAAACACCATATATTTT CASTQGLDSGNTIYF
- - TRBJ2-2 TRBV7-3 TGTGCCAGCAGCTTACAGGAATCGCACACCGGGGAGCTGTTTTTT CASSLQESHTGELFF
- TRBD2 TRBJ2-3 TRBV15 TGTGCCACCAGCACCCGACTAGCGGGTACTTTAGATACGCAGTATTTT CATSTRLAGTLDTQYF
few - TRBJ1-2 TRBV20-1 TGCAGTGGGGACCCGCGCAATGGCTACACCTTC CSGDPRNGYTF
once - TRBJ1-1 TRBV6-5 TGTGCCAGCAGTTACAGGGGGTTGGCTGAAGCTTTCTTT CASSYRGLAEAFF
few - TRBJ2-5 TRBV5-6 TGTGCCAGCAGCCCCCCCGGGCGGGCAGAGACCCAGTACTTC CASSPPGRAETQYF
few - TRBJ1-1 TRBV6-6 TGTGCCAGCAGGCTGAACACTGAAGCTTTCTTT CASRLNTEAFF
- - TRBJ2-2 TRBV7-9 TGTGCCAGGCAGGATTTACCCTCGGGCGGGGAGCTGTTTTTT CARQDLPSGGELFF
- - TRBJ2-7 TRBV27 TGTGCCAGCAGTTTGAGAGGGCTAATCTACGAGCAGTACTTC CASSLRGLIYEQYF
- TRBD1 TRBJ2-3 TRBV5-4 TGTGCCAGCAGCTTGACAGACAGGGCAGATACGCAGTATTTT CASSLTDRADTQYF
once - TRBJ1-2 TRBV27 TGTGCCAGCAGTCCCTCCCTCGGGGGCTATGGCTACACCTTC CASSPSLGGYGYTF
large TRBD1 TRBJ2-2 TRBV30 TGTGCCTGGAGTTCCGGGACAGGGGGGAGGACCGGGGAGCTGTTTTTT CAWSSGTGGRTGELFF
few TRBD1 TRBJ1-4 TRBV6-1 TGTGCCAGCACCAAAGGGACAGGGACGTATGAAAAACTGTTTTTT CASTKGTGTYEKLFF
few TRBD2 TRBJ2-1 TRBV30 TGTGCCTGGGGCCCTAGCGGGGGGTACAATGAGCAGTTCTTC CAWGPSGGYNEQFF
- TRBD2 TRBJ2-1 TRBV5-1 TGCGCCAGCAGCTTGGATGGGACTAGCTCTGAGCAGTTCTTC CASSLDGTSSEQFF
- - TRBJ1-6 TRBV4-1 TGCGCCAGCAGCCAAGATCAGCAAGTTTCACCCCTCCACTTT CASSQDQQVSPLHF
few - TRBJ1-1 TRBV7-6 TGTGCCAGCAGCTCCCAAAGTTACACTGAAGCTTTCTTT CASSSQSYTEAFF
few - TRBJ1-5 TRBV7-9 TGTGCCAGCAGCCCCGACCCTAATCAGCCCCAGCATTTT CASSPDPNQPQHF
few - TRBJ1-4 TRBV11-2 TGTGCCAGCAGCTCACCGGGGGGCGGCGGTAATGAAAAACTGTTTTTT CASSSPGGGGNEKLFF
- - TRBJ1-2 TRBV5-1 TGCGCCAGCAGCTTGAACGGACAGCTCTATGGCTACACCTTC CASSLNGQLYGYTF
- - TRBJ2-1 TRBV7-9 TGTGCCAGCAGCTCCTATGTAGGGACTTGGGTCTACAATGAGCAGTTCTTC CASSSYVGTWVYNEQFF
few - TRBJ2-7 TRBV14 TGTGCCAGCAGCCAAGGTAGCTACAGGGCGATTTACGAGCAGTACTTC CASSQGSYRAIYEQYF
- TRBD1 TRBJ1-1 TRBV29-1 TGCAGCGTTGGGGGACAGGGAGGCACTGAAGCTTTCTTT CSVGGQGGTEAFF
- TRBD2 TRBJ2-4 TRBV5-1 TGCGCCAGCAGCCTTCCTAGCGGGGATAACATTCAGTACTTC CASSLPSGDNIQYF
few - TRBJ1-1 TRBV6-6 TGTGCCAGCAGTTACAGTCTCACAGGTTTGAACACTGAAGCTTTCTTT CASSYSLTGLNTEAFF
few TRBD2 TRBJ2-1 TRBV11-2 TGTGCCAGCAGAGAGACCGGGACTTGGGGAGGGAATGAGCAGTTCTTC CASRETGTWGGNEQFF
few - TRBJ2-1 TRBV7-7 TGTGCCAGCAGCAACCAGGGTACCTACAATGAGCAGTTCTTC CASSNQGTYNEQFF
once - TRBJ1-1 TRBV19 TGTGCCAGTAGTACCAGAGGAAGTAGGGGCCTAACTGAAGCTTTCTTT CASSTRGSRGLTEAFF
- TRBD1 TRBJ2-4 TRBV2 TGTGCCAGCAGGGACAGGGGGCTGCACATTCAGTACTTC CASRDRGLHIQYF
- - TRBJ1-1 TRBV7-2 TGTGCCACTTCGAACTGGGGTCGAGCTTTCTTT CATSNWGRAFF